This T cell receptor (beta chain) originates from a study of human T cells and chemical hapten exposure. Looking at the study overall: The study traced per-sample TCR yield variation mainly to small differences in pooled library volumes.

One entry per CDR3 protein results from TCRdb running MiXCR on the RACE reads. This repertoire shows more than 300,000 distinct CDR3 sequences, approximately 5% found once; its top ten account for over 7%. Deletions cut 2 bases from V and 2 bases from J, with 7 bases between. Germline loops: CDR1 SEHNR, CDR2 FQNEAQ (reference sequence). The CDR3 is 14 amino acids. This sample's time point: pre-sensitization, week 0. Treatment of the sample: therapeutic diphenylcyclopropenone sensitization with weekly scalp DPC. Blood, whole and unfractionated, served as the source for total RNA extraction. This chain connects TRBV7-9 to TRBJ1-3; no firm D call. The origin of this receptor is a woman in her late teens or twenties with alopecia areata. Some clones in this sample may be carry-over from other donors' samples. The material sequenced was whole blood, taken in connection with sensitization to the hapten diphenylcyclopropenone (DPC). The CDR3 nucleotides read TGTGCCAGCAGCTTAACGCCAGCTGGAAACACCATATATTTT. This translates into CASSLTPAGNTIYF.